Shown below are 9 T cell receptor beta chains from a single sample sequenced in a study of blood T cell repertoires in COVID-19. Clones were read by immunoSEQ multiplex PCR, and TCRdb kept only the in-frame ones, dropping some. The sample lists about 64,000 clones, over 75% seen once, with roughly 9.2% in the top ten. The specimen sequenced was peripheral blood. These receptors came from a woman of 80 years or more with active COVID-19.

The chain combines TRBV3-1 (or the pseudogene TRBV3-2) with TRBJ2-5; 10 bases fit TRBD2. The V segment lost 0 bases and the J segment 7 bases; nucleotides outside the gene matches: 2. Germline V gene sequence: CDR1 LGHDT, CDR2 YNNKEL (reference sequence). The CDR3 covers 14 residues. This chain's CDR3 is CASSQESSGGTQYF. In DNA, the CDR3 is TGTGCCAGCAGCCAAGAGTCTAGCGGGGGGACCCAGTACTTC.

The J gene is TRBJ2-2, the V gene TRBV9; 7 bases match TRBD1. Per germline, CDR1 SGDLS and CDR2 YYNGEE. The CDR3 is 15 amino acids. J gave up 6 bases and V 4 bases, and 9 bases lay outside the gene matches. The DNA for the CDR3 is TGTGCCAGCAGCCTAGGACAGGCACTGGCCGGGGAGCTGTTTTTT. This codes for CASSLGQALAGELFF.

DNA for the CDR3: TGTGCCAGCAGTCCGGGACAGCTTGATAGCAATCAGCCCCAGCATTTT. It specifies CASSPGQLDSNQPQHF. The rearrangement uses TRBV28 and TRBJ1-5, with 7 bases that match TRBD1. With V trimmed by 5 bases and J by 0 bases, 7 bases remained unmatched. This CDR3 has 16 amino acids. Germline values: CDR1 MDHEN, CDR2 SYDVKM.

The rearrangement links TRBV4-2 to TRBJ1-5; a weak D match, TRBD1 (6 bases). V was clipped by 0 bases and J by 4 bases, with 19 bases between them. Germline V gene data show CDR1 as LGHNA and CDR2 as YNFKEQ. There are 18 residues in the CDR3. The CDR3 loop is CASSQEAGGRLQNQPQHF. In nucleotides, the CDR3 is TGTGCCAGCAGCCAAGAAGCTGGGGGCCGATTACAGAATCAGCCCCAGCATTTT.

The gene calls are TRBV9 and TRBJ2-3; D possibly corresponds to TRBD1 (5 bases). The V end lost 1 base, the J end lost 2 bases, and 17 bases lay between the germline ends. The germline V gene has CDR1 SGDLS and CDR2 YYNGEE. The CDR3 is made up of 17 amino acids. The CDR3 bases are TGTGCCAGCAGCGTAACAGGAACCTTGAAACACACAGATACGCAGTATTTT. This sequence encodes CASSVTGTLKHTDTQYF.

CDR3 in DNA: TGTGCCAGCAGTGTGGACAGGGGGTACGAGCAGTACTTC. Protein sequence: CASSVDRGYEQYF. The gene calls are TRBV28 and TRBJ2-7, with 10 positions matching TRBD1. Per the germline V gene, CDR1 is MDHEN and CDR2 is SYDVKM. After removal of 5 bases from V and 4 bases from J, the junction contained 2 bases not matched to a gene. The CDR3 contains 13 residues.

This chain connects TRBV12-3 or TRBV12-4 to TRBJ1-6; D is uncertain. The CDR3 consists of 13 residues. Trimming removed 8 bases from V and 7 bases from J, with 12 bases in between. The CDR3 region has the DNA TGTGCCAGCGGGGTGGGGAGGAATTCACCCCTCCACTTT. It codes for CASGVGRNSPLHF.

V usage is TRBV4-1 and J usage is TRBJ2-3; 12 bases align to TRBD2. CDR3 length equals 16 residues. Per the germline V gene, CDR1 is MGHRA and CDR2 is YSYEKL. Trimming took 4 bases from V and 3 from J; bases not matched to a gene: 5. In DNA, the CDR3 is TGCGCCAGCAGCCCGCTAGCGGGAGGGTTGACAGATACGCAGTATTTT. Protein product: CASSPLAGGLTDTQYF.

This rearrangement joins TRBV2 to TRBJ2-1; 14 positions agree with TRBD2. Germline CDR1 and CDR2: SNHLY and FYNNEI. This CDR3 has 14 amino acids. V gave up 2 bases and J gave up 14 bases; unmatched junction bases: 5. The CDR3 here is CASSELTSGGVEFF. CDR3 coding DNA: TGTGCCAGCAGTGAATTGACTAGCGGGGGGGTGGAGTTCTTC.